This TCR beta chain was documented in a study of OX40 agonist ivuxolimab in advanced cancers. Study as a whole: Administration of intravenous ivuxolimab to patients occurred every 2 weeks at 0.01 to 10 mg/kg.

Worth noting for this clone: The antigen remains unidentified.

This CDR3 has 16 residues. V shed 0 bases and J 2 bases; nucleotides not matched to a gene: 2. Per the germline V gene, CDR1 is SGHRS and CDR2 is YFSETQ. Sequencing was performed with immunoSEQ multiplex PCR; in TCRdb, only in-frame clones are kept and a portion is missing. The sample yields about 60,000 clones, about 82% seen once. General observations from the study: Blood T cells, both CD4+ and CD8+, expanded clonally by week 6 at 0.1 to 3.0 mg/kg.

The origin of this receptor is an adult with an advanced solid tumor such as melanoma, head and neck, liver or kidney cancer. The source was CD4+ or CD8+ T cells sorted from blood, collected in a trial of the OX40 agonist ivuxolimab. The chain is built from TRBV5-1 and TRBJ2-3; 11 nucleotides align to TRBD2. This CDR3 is CASSLVSGRDTDTQYF. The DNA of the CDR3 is TGCGCCAGCAGCTTGGTTAGCGGGAGGGACACAGATACGCAGTATTTT.